This is a list of T cell receptor beta chains from one sample in a study of blood T cell repertoires in COVID-19. Profiling relied on immunoSEQ multiplex PCR, and the TCRdb table lists in-frame clones only, not all of them. The table has 200,000 to 300,000 clones, approximately 83% seen once; the top ten hold about 3.1%. What was sequenced was peripheral blood. These receptor sequences come from a woman aged 25 to 39 who had recovered from COVID-19. Both conserved end residues are part of each CDR3. Fields, in order: CDR3 length, J gene, clone size, D gene, V gene, CDR3 DNA, CDR3 protein. D genes are given only for firm matches. Size values are once, few and many counts, or a class for expanded clones, and some rows have none.

>16|TRBJ1-3|NA|NA|TRBV19
TGTGCCAGTAGTATAGCGGAGGGAGCCTCTGGAAACACCATATATTTT
CASSIAEGASGNTIYF
>15|TRBJ2-1|NA|NA|TRBV9
TGTGCCAGCAGCGCGGACTTAGGGCAGGTCGATGAGCAGTTCTTC
CASSADLGQVDEQFF
>14|TRBJ1-2|NA|TRBD1|TRBV6-2/TRBV6-3
TGTGCCAGCAGCCCAGGGACAGAACTATGGCTACAGTGGTTC
CASSPGTELWLQWF
>12|TRBJ2-5|NA|TRBD1|TRBV13
TGTGCCAGCAGCTTAATTGACAGGGTAAAGAACTTC
CASSLIDRVKNF
>14|TRBJ2-7|NA|TRBD1|TRBV5-5
TGTGCCAGCAGCTTGGGACAGGGCCAAGACGAGCAGTACTTC
CASSLGQGQDEQYF
>14|TRBJ1-1|NA|TRBD1|TRBV7-9
TGTGCCAGCAGCACGGGACAGGGAAACACTGAAGCTTTCTTT
CASSTGQGNTEAFF
>14|TRBJ2-5|NA|TRBD2|TRBV5-6
TGTGCCAGCAGCTTGGTAGCGGGGGCGGAGACCCAGTACTTC
CASSLVAGAETQYF
>14|TRBJ1-2|NA|TRBD1|TRBV2
TGTGCCAGCAGTGGGGACAGGGCTAACTATGGCTACACCTTC
CASSGDRANYGYTF
>14|TRBJ2-7|NA|NA|TRBV6-1
TGTGCCAGCAGTGAAACAGGCGGGGGCCGAACCTTACCGTTC
CASSETGGGRTLPF
>13|TRBJ2-1|NA|NA|TRBV29-1
TGCAGCGTTGTATCAACTAGTATCCATGAGCAGTTCTTC
CSVVSTSIHEQFF
>23|TRBJ2-6|NA|NA|TRBV30
TGTGCCTGGAGTAGGGGCTGGTTTGGGGGGGCTACTGAGTTTAGTAGCGGGGCCAACGTCCTGACTTTC
CAWSRGWFGGATEFSSGANVLTF
>15|TRBJ1-6|few|TRBD1|TRBV7-6
TGTGCCAGCAGCACCGGGACAGCCTCAAATTCACCCCTCCACTTT
CASSTGTASNSPLHF
>13|TRBJ2-4|once|TRBD2|TRBV29-1
TGCAGCGCCGGGGCGGGGGGGCCGTCCATTCAGTACTTC
CSAGAGGPSIQYF
>15|TRBJ2-2|once|TRBD2|TRBV10-1
TGCGCCAGCAGTGCTAGCGGGGGGGCGACCGGGGAGCTGTTTTTT
CASSASGGATGELFF
>14|TRBJ1-5|NA|TRBD1|TRBV7-2
TGTGCCAGCAGCTTAAGGACAGGGGATCAGCCCCAGCATTTT
CASSLRTGDQPQHF
>13|TRBJ1-4|once|NA|TRBV10-3
TGTGCCATCAAAGACCAGGGTAATGAAAAACTGTTTTTT
CAIKDQGNEKLFF
>12|TRBJ2-7|NA|NA|TRBV12-3/TRBV12-4
TGTGCCAGCAGTTTGGGCAGTGGGAGGCAGTACTTC
CASSLGSGRQYF
>13|TRBJ2-2|few|TRBD1|TRBV3-1/TRBV3-2
TGTGCCAGCAGCCGGACAGGGGTTGGGGAGCTGTTTTTT
CASSRTGVGELFF
>16|TRBJ1-5|few|TRBD1|TRBV11-2
TGTGCCAGCAGCCCCGGACAGGGACGGGGCAATCAGCCCCAGCATTTT
CASSPGQGRGNQPQHF
>14|TRBJ1-4|NA|NA|TRBV2
TGTGCCAGCAGTATGGGACTAGGGAATGAAAAACTGTTTTTT
CASSMGLGNEKLFF
>13|TRBJ2-1|NA|TRBD2|TRBV2
TGTGCCCCTCAGCGCCGGGGGGGCGGTCTACGGTTCTTC
CAPQRRGGGLRFF
>15|TRBJ2-5|NA|TRBD1|TRBV5-4
TGTGCCAGCAGCCCTGACCAGGGGGCAGGGGAGACCCAGTACTTC
CASSPDQGAGETQYF
>13|TRBJ2-3|once|NA|TRBV2
TGTGCCAGCGGTAGGGGGTGGGCCGACACGCAGTATTTT
CASGRGWADTQYF
>14|TRBJ2-5|NA|TRBD1|TRBV27
TGTGCCAGCAGTTTATGGGGGACAGGGGAGACCCAGTACTTC
CASSLWGTGETQYF
>15|TRBJ2-1|NA|TRBD2|TRBV10-2
TGCGCCAGCAGACCCACTAGCGGGGGCTACAATGAGCAGTTCTTC
CASRPTSGGYNEQFF
>16|TRBJ1-3|NA|NA|TRBV9
TGTGCCAGCAGCCCTTGGACAGCCGTCGTGGGAAACACCATATATTTT
CASSPWTAVVGNTIYF
>18|TRBJ1-2|NA|TRBD1|TRBV10-3
TGTGCCATCAGTGACCTTACCCGACAGGGGGCCGTTAGCTATGGCTACACCTTC
CAISDLTRQGAVSYGYTF
>13|TRBJ2-5|NA|NA|TRBV29-1
TGCAGCACGGGAGGGACAGGGAGAGAGACCCAGTACTTC
CSTGGTGRETQYF
>14|TRBJ1-1|NA|TRBD1|TRBV11-2
TGTGCCAGCAGCTTAGGACAGGGGAACACTGAAGCTTTCTTT
CASSLGQGNTEAFF
>15|TRBJ2-1|NA|TRBD2|TRBV11-2
TGTGCCAGCAGCTCCTCATTAGGGCTAGCGGATGAGCAGTTCTTC
CASSSSLGLADEQFF
>20|TRBJ2-1|NA|TRBD1|TRBV4-2
TGTGCCAGCAGCCAAGTATTCCGGGACAGGGGGCTCGGCGCCTACAATGAGCAGTTCTTC
CASSQVFRDRGLGAYNEQFF
>14|TRBJ1-2|NA|NA|TRBV11-2
TGTGCCAGCAGCTCTCCCCGGGTGATGCGAGGCTACACCTTC
CASSSPRVMRGYTF